The clone carrying this T cell receptor (beta chain) was counted once. The antigen is undetermined. The data are from a study of regulatory T cells in long-lasting Graves disease. Germline V lookup: CDR1 SEHNR, CDR2 FQNEAQ (reference sequence). The CDR3 spans 15 residues. V lost 5 bases and J lost 11; bases outside the gene matches: 16. HTBI primers from iRepertoire and Arm-PCR of CDR3 regions yielded the TCR beta libraries. TCRdb called the multiplex PCR reads again in MiXCR, with one record for every CDR3 protein. Of 360,000 or so distinct CDR3 sequences listed, approximately 25% are singletons. Overall study results and limits: The study found lower TCR diversity in persistent Graves' patients than in newly diagnosed ones. Analyses excluded thyroid tissue, covering peripheral blood alone.

As to time point: persistent/refractory GD, antithyroid drugs over 5 years with positive TRAb. From RNA extracted from PBMCs, the TCR library was made. Diagnoses of Graves' disease were made by American Thyroid Association guidelines. As collected, the peripheral blood samples measured about 9.2 milliliters each and went into EDTA tubes. This TCR was sampled from a woman aged 40 to 49 with Graves disease. The source material was peripheral blood mononuclear cells (PBMCs), sampled when the disease was refractory, from a patient treated with antithyroid drugs. The rearrangement uses TRBV7-9 and TRBJ2-5; 8 positions match TRBD2. The CDR3 DNA reads as TGTGCCAGCAGCCGTAGCGGGAAAACCTACAATGAGCAGTACTTC. It codes for CASSRSGKTYNEQYF.